Each of the 19 T cell receptor beta chains below was sequenced from the same sample in a study of high-grade serous ovarian cancer treatment subgroups. Profiled with immunoSEQ multiplex PCR; TCRdb holds only in-frame clones, not every one. The sample shows 8,000 or so clones, approximately 80% of them seen only once. Tumor samples were taken before definitive surgery or chemotherapy. The sequenced sample consisted of tumor tissue. All receptors come from a human donor with high-grade serous ovarian cancer.

The V gene is TRBV27, the J gene TRBJ2-1; 8 bases agree with TRBD2. J was trimmed by 5 bases and V by 2 bases; bases with no gene match: 5. This CDR3 has 15 residues. CDR1 MNHEY and CDR2 SMNVEV come from the germline V gene (reference sequence). CDR3 DNA: TGTGCCAGCAGTTTACCCGGGGGGGGAAACAATGAGCAGTTCTTC. Translating gives CASSLPGGGNNEQFF.

The rearrangement links TRBV5-1 to TRBJ2-5; 9 bases agree with TRBD2. Germline CDR1 reads SGHRS; CDR2 reads YFSETQ. Trimming cost V 2 bases and J 4 bases; bases outside gene matches: 9. CDR3 length: 16 amino acids. CDR3 loop: CASSLGRGGGRETQYF. The CDR3 DNA is TGCGCCAGCAGCTTAGGGCGCGGGGGGGGGCGAGAGACCCAGTACTTC.

This clone came up a few times. The J gene is TRBJ1-2, the V gene TRBV19; 12 bases map to TRBD1. This CDR3 is built from 16 residues. Germline CDR1 LNHDA, CDR2 SQIVND (reference sequence). The trim removed 10 bases at V and 2 bases at J, leaving 11 bases unmatched. CDR3 region: CAIGRDRGRDNYGYTF. The CDR3 nucleotides read TGTGCCATTGGCCGGGACAGGGGGCGCGACAACTATGGCTACACCTTC.

The J gene is TRBJ2-6, the V gene TRBV15; D unclear. Germline V gene lookup returns CDR1 LNHNV and CDR2 YYDKDF (reference sequence). Trimming shortened V by 0 bases and J by 1 base, and 4 bases separated the two germline ends. This CDR3 is built from 15 residues. CDR3 DNA: TGTGCCACCAGCAGAGATCGGTCTGGGGCCAACGTCCTGACTTTC. This encodes CATSRDRSGANVLTF.

CDR3 bases: TGCGCCAGCAGCAGACGGACAGATGAAAACTATGGCTACACCTTC. The encoded protein is CASSRRTDENYGYTF. The chain carries TRBV5-1 and TRBJ1-2; D might be TRBD1 (6 bases). This CDR3 has 15 residues. Germline loops: CDR1 SGHRS, CDR2 YFSETQ. V lost 4 bases to trimming and J lost 2 bases, with 15 bases between them.

The V call is TRBV7-8, the J call TRBJ2-7; TRBD1 matches at 9 bases. Germline lookup yields CDR1 SGHVS and CDR2 FQNEAQ. Trimming cost V 5 bases and J 4 bases; bases outside gene matches: 6. The CDR3 extends over 14 amino acids. The DNA of the CDR3 is TGTGCCAGCAGCACGCACAGGGGGCGATACGAGCAGTACTTC. Translating gives CASSTHRGRYEQYF.

In its sample, this clone was seen once. The rearrangement joins TRBV27 to TRBJ1-6; perhaps TRBD1 as D (5 bases). V lost 0 bases and J lost 5, with 14 bases in between. CDR1 and CDR2 from the germline V gene are MNHEY and SMNVEV (reference sequence). This CDR3 contains 17 residues. The CDR3 reads CASSLSGTRADNSPLHF. CDR3 nucleotides: TGTGCCAGCAGTTTATCAGGGACGCGAGCGGATAATTCACCCCTCCACTTT.

This clone was picked up a small number of times. V usage is TRBV19 and J usage is TRBJ1-1; a possible D gene is TRBD1 (5 bases). V gave up 4 bases and J gave up 1 base, with 10 bases separating them. Germline V gene data show CDR1 as LNHDA and CDR2 as SQIVND (reference sequence). The CDR3 runs 14 residues. The CDR3 is CASSTIGQNTEAFF. In DNA form, the CDR3 reads TGTGCCAGTAGTACTATAGGACAGAACACTGAAGCTTTCTTT.

V usage is TRBV18 and J usage is TRBJ1-4; 9 bases map to TRBD1. In germline, CDR1 is KGHSH, CDR2 LQKENI. The CDR3 spans 17 residues. V was clipped by 3 bases and J by 0 bases; unmatched bases: 5. CDR3 in amino acids: CASSPAWTGATNEKLFF. Written as DNA, the CDR3 is TGTGCCAGCTCACCCGCCTGGACAGGGGCAACTAATGAAAAACTGTTTTTT.

The chain couples TRBV4-2 to TRBJ2-5; D is possibly TRBD1 or TRBD2 (5 bases each). V was pared by 0 bases and J by 1 base, with 15 bases between. Germline-derived CDR1 and CDR2 are LGHNA and YNFKEQ. CDR3 length equals 17 residues. The CDR3 protein is CASSQDGYRGRQETQYF. The CDR3 region has the DNA TGTGCCAGCAGCCAAGATGGATATCGGGGCCGCCAAGAGACCCAGTACTTC.

The rearrangement links TRBV28 to TRBJ1-3, with D perhaps TRBD1 (5 bases). The V gene lost 5 bases and the J gene lost 2 bases, with 16 bases spanning the gap. Germline V gives CDR1 MDHEN, CDR2 SYDVKM. This CDR3 contains 16 residues. The CDR3 loop is CASSTAGLRAGNTIYF. The CDR3 region has the DNA TGTGCCAGCAGTACAGCGGGACTGAGAGCTGGAAACACCATATATTTT.

This chain joins TRBV15 and TRBJ2-1; TRBD1 might be the D (5 bases). The CDR3 has 14 amino acids. Trimming removed 2 bases at V and 10 bases at J, with 15 bases between. CDR1 LNHNV and CDR2 YYDKDF come from the germline V gene (reference sequence). The CDR3 region has the DNA TGTGCCACCAGCAGAACGGGCAGGGTAGGGGAGCAGTTCTTC. Its protein is CATSRTGRVGEQFF.

This chain links TRBV4-3 with TRBJ1-1; 8 nucleotides agree with TRBD1. The CDR3 totals 14 residues. From germline, CDR1 is LGHNA and CDR2 YSLEER. V gave up 1 base and J gave up 11 bases; unmatched junction bases: 9. This CDR3 is CASSQVSGGPRAFF. DNA for the CDR3: TGCGCCAGCAGCCAAGTGTCAGGGGGCCCCAGGGCTTTCTTT.

This chain joins TRBV4-2 and TRBJ2-5, with D perhaps TRBD2 (5 bases). This CDR3 is 14 amino acids long. CDR1 and CDR2 from the germline V gene are LGHNA and YNFKEQ. V was cut by 0 bases and J by 6 bases, with 11 bases left in between. CDR3 DNA: TGTGCCAGCAGCCAAGATCCGGGAAGTCAGACCCAGTACTTC. Encoded protein: CASSQDPGSQTQYF.

The V call is TRBV2, the J call TRBJ2-7, with D hard to call. The V gene lost 3 bases and the J gene lost 0 bases, with 15 bases spanning the gap. Germline CDR1 reads SNHLY; CDR2 reads FYNNEI. The CDR3 runs to 16 residues. The CDR3 region has the DNA TGTGCCAGCAGTGACGCCCTACGGGTCCTCTCCTACGAGCAGTACTTC. It yields the protein CASSDALRVLSYEQYF.

CDR3 sequence reads: CASGGLDTQYF. As DNA, the CDR3 is TGTGCCAGCGGGGGGCTGGATACGCAGTATTTT. The chain has TRBV27 and TRBJ2-3; D tentatively reads TRBD1 or TRBD2 (6 bases each). Between the trimmed V and J ends, which lost 8 bases and 6 bases, there was a span of 9 bases. The length of the CDR3 is 11 residues. CDR1 and CDR2 (germline): MNHEY, SMNVEV (reference sequence).

The genes are TRBV7-3 and TRBJ2-1; 9 bases agree with TRBD2. Trimming removed 3 bases from V and 4 bases from J; junction bases left unmatched: 7. This CDR3 is built from 16 residues. The germline CDR1 and CDR2 sequences are SGHTA and FQGTGA. The DNA for the CDR3 is TGTGCCAGCAGCTTCCTAGCGGGGCTGGGGTACAATGAGCAGTTCTTC. It encodes CASSFLAGLGYNEQFF.

This chain joins TRBV18 and TRBJ2-7, with 11 bases aligning to TRBD1. The CDR3 runs 14 residues. CDR1 KGHSH and CDR2 LQKENI come from the germline V gene. The V and J ends lost 6 bases and 3 bases, in that order; junction bases with no gene match: 4. In DNA, the CDR3 is TGTGCCAGCTCCACCGGGACAGGGGGCTACGAGCAGTACTTC. Its translation is CASSTGTGGYEQYF.

The chain couples TRBV18 to TRBJ1-4, with 9 bases aligning to TRBD1. Germline V CDR1 and CDR2: KGHSH, LQKENI. This CDR3 has 15 residues. V was pared by 3 bases and J by 8 bases, with 7 bases of the junction left unmatched. The CDR3 DNA reads as TGTGCCAGCTCACCTCGGACAGGGGAAGGCGAAAAACTGTTTTTT. Translated, it gives CASSPRTGEGEKLFF.